These T cell receptor beta chains were read from a single sample in a study of technical replicates of blood from several donors. The table came from immunoSEQ multiplex PCR; TCRdb's copy has only in-frame clones and leaves some out. The repertoire holds 65,000 to 85,000 clones, with roughly 98% as singletons. The source material was T cells isolated from PBMCs. All receptors derive from a human donor in good health. Both conserved end residues are part of each CDR3. Fields, in order: J gene, clone size, D gene, V gene, CDR3 protein, CDR3 DNA. The D gene is left open where the match is weak. For some rows the clone size is stated as once, few or many, or as a class when expanded; others skip it.

J gene: TRBJ1-3
clone size: once
D gene: .
V gene: TRBV7-2
CDR3 protein: CASSPGWAVSGNTIYF
CDR3 DNA: TGTGCCAGCAGCCCGGGATGGGCCGTCTCTGGAAACACCATATATTTT

J gene: TRBJ2-7
clone size: .
D gene: .
V gene: TRBV10-1
CDR3 protein: CASSGGQSDEQYF
CDR3 DNA: TGCGCCAGCAGTGGTGGACAGTCCGACGAGCAGTACTTC

J gene: TRBJ2-1
clone size: .
D gene: .
V gene: TRBV6-5
CDR3 protein: CASSLNRGASYNEQFF
CDR3 DNA: TGTGCCAGCAGTTTGAATCGGGGGGCTAGTTACAATGAGCAGTTCTTC

J gene: TRBJ1-1
clone size: .
D gene: .
V gene: TRBV4-1
CDR3 protein: CASSQEEGISNTEAFF
CDR3 DNA: TGCGCCAGCAGCCAAGAGGAGGGCATATCGAACACTGAAGCTTTCTTT

J gene: TRBJ2-3
clone size: .
D gene: .
V gene: TRBV4-1
CDR3 protein: CASSQLVMGHTDTQYF
CDR3 DNA: TGCGCCAGCAGCCAACTGGTTATGGGGCACACAGATACGCAGTATTTT

J gene: TRBJ2-3
clone size: .
D gene: .
V gene: TRBV18
CDR3 protein: CASSLGLPGTDTQYF
CDR3 DNA: TGTGCCAGCTCACTTGGACTGCCCGGGACAGATACGCAGTATTTT

J gene: TRBJ1-1
clone size: once
D gene: TRBD1
V gene: TRBV4-1
CDR3 protein: CASSQSETGWMTEAFF
CDR3 DNA: TGCGCCAGCAGCCAATCCGAGACAGGGTGGATGACTGAAGCTTTCTTT

J gene: TRBJ1-1
clone size: .
D gene: TRBD1
V gene: TRBV4-1
CDR3 protein: CASSHQGQVSREAFF
CDR3 DNA: TGCGCCAGCAGCCACCAAGGACAGGTGAGTAGGGAAGCTTTCTTT

J gene: TRBJ2-5
clone size: .
D gene: .
V gene: TRBV15
CDR3 protein: CATSREGLQETQYF
CDR3 DNA: TGTGCCACCAGCAGAGAGGGGCTCCAAGAGACCCAGTACTTC

J gene: TRBJ2-5
clone size: .
D gene: .
V gene: TRBV10-3
CDR3 protein: CAISGDNQETQYF
CDR3 DNA: TGTGCCATCAGTGGGGACAACCAAGAGACCCAGTACTTC

J gene: TRBJ2-7
clone size: .
D gene: .
V gene: TRBV27
CDR3 protein: CASSLSGQGKQYF
CDR3 DNA: TGTGCCAGCAGTTTATCGGGGCAGGGGAAGCAGTACTTC

J gene: TRBJ1-1
clone size: .
D gene: .
V gene: TRBV19
CDR3 protein: CASSIDLSGHTEAFF
CDR3 DNA: TGTGCCAGTAGTATAGATCTGAGCGGGCACACTGAAGCTTTCTTT

J gene: TRBJ2-7
clone size: .
D gene: .
V gene: TRBV5-1
CDR3 protein: CASRSSYEQYF
CDR3 DNA: TGCGCCAGCAGGAGCTCCTACGAGCAGTACTTC

J gene: TRBJ2-1
clone size: .
D gene: TRBD2
V gene: TRBV7-8
CDR3 protein: CASSGLAGGVNEQFF
CDR3 DNA: TGTGCCAGCTCTGGGCTGGCGGGGGGTGTCAATGAGCAGTTCTTC

J gene: TRBJ2-7
clone size: .
D gene: .
V gene: TRBV11-2
CDR3 protein: CASSYRDGGYEQYF
CDR3 DNA: TGTGCCAGCAGCTACCGGGACGGGGGATACGAGCAGTACTTC

J gene: TRBJ1-1
clone size: once
D gene: TRBD1
V gene: TRBV7-9
CDR3 protein: CASGKTGSSSTEAFF
CDR3 DNA: TGTGCCAGCGGTAAGACAGGGAGCTCGAGCACTGAAGCTTTCTTT

J gene: TRBJ2-5
clone size: .
D gene: TRBD1
V gene: TRBV5-1
CDR3 protein: CASSFGTVGETQYF
CDR3 DNA: TGCGCCAGCAGCTTTGGGACAGTGGGAGAGACCCAGTACTTC

J gene: TRBJ2-7
clone size: .
D gene: .
V gene: TRBV4-1
CDR3 protein: CASSQARVFSGYEQYF
CDR3 DNA: TGCGCCAGCAGCCAAGCACGAGTGTTCTCGGGTTACGAGCAGTACTTC

J gene: TRBJ1-2
clone size: .
D gene: .
V gene: TRBV4-1
CDR3 protein: CASSQDSVNYGYTF
CDR3 DNA: TGCGCCAGCAGCCAAGATTCAGTTAACTATGGCTACACCTTC

J gene: TRBJ2-7
clone size: .
D gene: TRBD2
V gene: TRBV4-2
CDR3 protein: CASSQETPLAGSYEQYF
CDR3 DNA: TGTGCCAGCAGCCAAGAGACCCCGCTAGCGGGGAGCTACGAGCAGTACTTC

J gene: TRBJ2-5
clone size: .
D gene: TRBD2
V gene: TRBV7-9
CDR3 protein: CASSRTSGSWETQYF
CDR3 DNA: TGTGCCAGCAGCCGGACTAGCGGGAGTTGGGAGACCCAGTACTTC

J gene: TRBJ2-2
clone size: .
D gene: .
V gene: TRBV9
CDR3 protein: CASRKGAGNTGELFF
CDR3 DNA: TGTGCCAGCAGGAAGGGAGCGGGGAACACCGGGGAGCTGTTTTTT

J gene: TRBJ2-3
clone size: .
D gene: .
V gene: TRBV11-2
CDR3 protein: CASSLDWRGLTDTQYF
CDR3 DNA: TGTGCCAGCAGCTTAGATTGGCGGGGGCTCACAGATACGCAGTATTTT

J gene: TRBJ1-1
clone size: .
D gene: TRBD1
V gene: TRBV7-3
CDR3 protein: CASSSGQVSEAFF
CDR3 DNA: TGTGCCAGCAGCTCTGGACAGGTCTCTGAAGCTTTCTTT

J gene: TRBJ1-1
clone size: .
D gene: .
V gene: TRBV27
CDR3 protein: CASSLGWTGSTEAFF
CDR3 DNA: TGTGCCAGCAGTTTAGGGTGGACGGGGAGCACTGAAGCTTTCTTT

J gene: TRBJ1-3
clone size: .
D gene: .
V gene: TRBV11-3
CDR3 protein: CASSLGAKLSGNTIYF
CDR3 DNA: TGTGCCAGCAGCTTAGGAGCAAAACTTTCGGGAAACACCATATATTTT

J gene: TRBJ1-2
clone size: .
D gene: .
V gene: TRBV27
CDR3 protein: CASKSSGYGYTF
CDR3 DNA: TGTGCCAGCAAGTCCTCGGGATATGGCTACACCTTC

J gene: TRBJ1-1
clone size: .
D gene: .
V gene: TRBV7-7
CDR3 protein: CASSQWSRQPDWNTEAFF
CDR3 DNA: TGTGCTAGCAGCCAATGGTCACGACAGCCCGACTGGAACACTGAAGCTTTCTTT

J gene: TRBJ2-7
clone size: .
D gene: TRBD2
V gene: TRBV13
CDR3 protein: CASSSRTSGRSAYEQYF
CDR3 DNA: TGTGCCAGCAGCTCGAGGACTAGCGGGAGGTCGGCTTACGAGCAGTACTTC